This TCR beta chain originates from a study of blood T cell repertoires in COVID-19. Overall study: Acute-phase and convalescent COVID-19 samples originated in the United States, Italy and Spain. Sample material is recorded as cDNA or gDNA derived from T cells, B-cell-depleted T cells, or PBMCs.

The CDR3 is 14 residues long. Germline-derived CDR1 and CDR2 are GTSNPN and SVGIG (reference sequence). Trimming removed 1 base from V and 2 bases from J, with 9 bases in between. Source study methods: Cell counts per sample came from amplifying reference gene primers. Data came from immunoSEQ multiplex PCR; TCRdb stores just in-frame clones and leaves some out. V, J and clone size are taken as reported in that table, and D and trimming were inferred from the DNA itself. The data contain 100,000 to 150,000 clones, roughly 89% of them seen just once; the ten biggest clones take up about 4.1%. The sample was peripheral blood. The receptor was isolated from a man between 60 and 75 years old with COVID-19, enrolled during active disease. The chain employs TRBV30 and TRBJ1-5, with D perhaps TRBD1 (6 bases). This chain's CDR3 is CAWSAPGGNQPQHF. The CDR3 DNA reads TGTGCCTGGAGTGCCCCAGGGGGCAATCAGCCCCAGCATTTT.